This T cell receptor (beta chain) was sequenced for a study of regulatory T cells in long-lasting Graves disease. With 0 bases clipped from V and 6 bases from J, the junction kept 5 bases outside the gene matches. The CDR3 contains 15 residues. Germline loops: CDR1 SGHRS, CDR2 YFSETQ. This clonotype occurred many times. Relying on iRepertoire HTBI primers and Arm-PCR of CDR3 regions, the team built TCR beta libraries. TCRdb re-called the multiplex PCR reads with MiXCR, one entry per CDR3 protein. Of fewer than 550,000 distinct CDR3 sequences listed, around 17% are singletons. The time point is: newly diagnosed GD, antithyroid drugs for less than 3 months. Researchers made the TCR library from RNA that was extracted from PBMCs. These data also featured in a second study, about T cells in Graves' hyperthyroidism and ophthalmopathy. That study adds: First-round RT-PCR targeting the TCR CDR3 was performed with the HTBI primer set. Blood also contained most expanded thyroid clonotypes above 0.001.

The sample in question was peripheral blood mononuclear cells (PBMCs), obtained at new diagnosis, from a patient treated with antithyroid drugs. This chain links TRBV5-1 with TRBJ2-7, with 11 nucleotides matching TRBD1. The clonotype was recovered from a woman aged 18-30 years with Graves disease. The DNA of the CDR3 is TGCGCCAGCAGCTTGGGTCCCGGGACAGGGGGCGAGCAGTACTTC. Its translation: CASSLGPGTGGEQYF.